Each of the 11 T cell receptor beta chains below was sequenced from the same sample in a study of T cells in Graves' hyperthyroidism and ophthalmopathy. RNA transcripts yielded amplified TCR beta CDR3 regions. First-round RT-PCR of the TCR CDR3 relied on the HTBI primer set. TCRdb reprocessed the multiplex PCR reads with MiXCR, giving one entry per CDR3 protein. The data show fewer than 750,000 distinct CDR3 sequences, approximately 14% seen once. Input material: blood. The source is a woman aged 40 to 50 with Graves' ophthalmopathy.

This clonotype came up a few times. The chain recombines TRBV4-2 with TRBJ2-7; no clear D gene. Germline V CDR1 and CDR2: LGHNA, YNFKEQ. The CDR3 runs to 12 residues. V was pared by 0 bases and J by 6 bases, with 6 bases between. CDR3 in amino acids: CASSQDSVEQYF. The CDR3 DNA is TGTGCCAGCAGCCAAGATTCGGTCGAGCAGTACTTC.

Ten or more counts support this clonotype. The chain is built from TRBV19 and TRBJ1-5; tentatively, D is TRBD1 (5 bases). Trimming cost V 1 base and J 7 bases, with 8 bases left between them. The CDR3 runs 13 residues. CDR1 is LNHDA and CDR2 is SQIVND in the germline V gene (reference sequence). The CDR3 loop is CASSIADSQPQHF. The CDR3, as DNA: TGTGCCAGTAGTATAGCCGACAGCCAGCCCCAGCATTTT.

The chain links TRBV5-6 to TRBJ2-5; TRBD2 is a possible D gene (6 bases). The germline CDR1 and CDR2 sequences are SGHDT and YYEEEE. This CDR3 region has 16 residues. V dropped 0 bases and J dropped 5 bases, with 17 bases sitting between them. CDR3: CASSLEGLSSGETQYF. The CDR3 nucleotides read TGTGCCAGCAGCTTGGAGGGACTGTCAAGCGGGGAGACCCAGTACTTC.

The V and J genes are TRBV9 and TRBJ2-7; D might be TRBD2 (6 bases). The CDR3 is 16 amino acids. Trimming removed 4 bases at V and 3 bases at J, with 20 bases between. Germline loops: CDR1 SGDLS, CDR2 YYNGEE. The CDR3, as DNA: TGTGCCAGCAGCTTCCCGGCGCCCGGGACTGACTACGAGCAGTACTTC. It specifies CASSFPAPGTDYEQYF. Together with reference TRBV9 and TRBJ2-7, the CDR3 gives the full variable domain: DSGVTQTPKHLITATGQRVTLRCSPRSGDLSVYWYQQSLDQGLQFLIQYYNGEERAKGNILERFSAQQFPDLHSELNLSSLELGDSALYFCASSFPAPGTDYEQYFGPGTRLTVT.

The V and J genes are TRBV5-1 and TRBJ1-1; D not resolved. The V gene lost 0 bases and the J gene lost 1 base, with 10 bases spanning the gap. Germline assignment: CDR1 SGHRS and CDR2 YFSETQ. The CDR3 contains 15 residues. The CDR3 coding sequence is TGCGCCAGCAGCTTGGCTGGAGGCCCGAACACTGAAGCTTTCTTT. It translates to CASSLAGGPNTEAFF.

The chain combines TRBV7-9 with TRBJ1-3, with D hard to call. CDR1 and CDR2 (germline): SEHNR, FQNEAQ (reference sequence). The CDR3 covers 14 residues. Trimming took 5 bases from V and 0 from J, leaving 8 bases between them. CDR3 coding DNA: TGTGCCAGCAGCCCCGTAAGCTCTGGAAACACCATATATTTT. Translated, it gives CASSPVSSGNTIYF. Supplemented by reference TRBV7-9 and TRBJ1-3, the full variable domain reads DTGVSQNPRHKITKRGQNVTFRCDPISEHNRLYWYRQTLGQGPEFLTYFQNEAQLEKSRLLSDRFSAERPKGSFSTLEIQRTEQGDSAMYLCASSPVSSGNTIYFGEGSWLTVV.

This clonotype was seen repeatedly, ten times or more. The V call is TRBV11-1, the J call TRBJ1-3; D is perhaps TRBD1 (6 bases). The CDR3 has 15 residues. CDR1 is SGHAT, CDR2 FQDESV, per germline (reference sequence). Trimming shortened V by 6 bases and J by 0 bases, and 12 bases separated the two germline ends. In DNA, the CDR3 is TGTGCCAGCAGTCCTGGACAGATCTCTGGAAACACCATATATTTT. Its protein is CASSPGQISGNTIYF.

In its sample, this clonotype was seen many times. The chain joins TRBV12-3 or TRBV12-4 to TRBJ1-2; a possible D gene is TRBD1 (6 bases). The CDR3 sequence is 14 residues long. Trimming shortened V by 7 bases and J by 2 bases, and 14 bases separated the two germline ends. The CDR3 DNA sequence: TGTGCCAGCACCCTGGGGGGGGCAAACTATGGCTACACCTTC. Its protein product is CASTLGGANYGYTF.

The table lists this clonotype with many counts. The chain uses TRBV6-1 and TRBJ1-2; no firm D call. The CDR3 is made up of 13 amino acids. Trimming removed 5 bases from V and 3 bases from J, with 10 bases in between. CDR1 MNHNS and CDR2 SASEGT come from the germline V gene. The chain's CDR3 is CASSTGSDYGYTF. The CDR3 coding sequence is TGTGCCAGCAGTACGGGAAGCGACTATGGCTACACCTTC.

A word on this clonotype: This may be a read error: a much more frequent sequence differs by one nucleotide. The V call is TRBV6-1, the J call TRBJ1-1; 8 bases agree with TRBD1. Germline V gene data show CDR1 as MNHNS and CDR2 as SASEGT. This CDR3 region has 13 residues. The CDR3 is CASSDRGRSEASF. DNA for the CDR3: TGTGCCAGCAGTGACAGGGGGCGAAGTGAAGCTTCCTTT.

This clonotype was seen ten or more times. This chain joins TRBV10-3 and TRBJ1-2; no clear D gene. The CDR3 covers 15 residues. CDR1 is ENHRY and CDR2 is SYGVKD in the germline V gene. V lost 3 bases and J lost 3, with 14 bases in between. CDR3 nucleotide sequence: TGTGCCATCAGTGACCCGACACGGACGGACTATGGCTACACCTTC. This sequence encodes CAISDPTRTDYGYTF.